This TCR beta chain was captured in a study of blood T cells in healthy people across ages. Overall study: The template switching approach captured approximately one barcoded beta molecule for every two T cells. Study-wide results and limits: Significant beta diversity loss was already apparent by age approximately 38, declining roughly linearly. Because donor CMV status was unknown, expanded clonotype changes were possibly confounded. Aged donors had fewer naive CD4+ cells and lower diversity than long-lived donors.

Through a sample-barcoded 5' primer and a J-beta primer mix, a second PCR was run for roughly 6 to 11 cycles. MiXCR, applied by TCRdb to the 5' RACE reads, yields one record per CDR3 protein. Altogether 1.6 million or so distinct CDR3 sequences are present, about 35% being singletons, with the ten largest covering around 11%. In germline, CDR1 is MNHEY, CDR2 SMNVEV (reference sequence). V shed 6 bases and J shed 11 bases, with 22 bases lying between them. The CDR3 is made up of 14 amino acids. Concerning this clonotype: The antigen remains undetermined.

This chain connects TRBV27 to TRBJ2-5, with D perhaps assigned TRBD1 or TRBD2 (5 bases each). The sample consisted of blood. This sequence was found in a woman in her 30s in good health. CDR3 nucleotide sequence: TGTGCCAGCAGCTTACAAGGGACGACCCGAAGGCAGTACTTC. Amino acid sequence: CASSLQGTTRRQYF.